These 9 T cell receptor beta chains were sequenced from one sample in a study of shared clonotypes between healthy human individuals. The repertoire was sequenced with immunoSEQ multiplex PCR; TCRdb's copy has only in-frame clones and lacks some. The data hold some 2,000,000 clones, with about 95% observed a single time. The sequencing input was naive CD4+ T cells sorted from blood. Subset indicated: CD45RA+ positively selected. The receptors were gathered from a young man in good health.

The chain combines TRBV4-1 with TRBJ1-3, with D tentatively TRBD1 (5 bases). Germline values: CDR1 MGHRA, CDR2 YSYEKL. The CDR3 totals 15 residues. Trimming cost V 8 bases and J 0 bases, with 14 bases left between them. CDR3 sequence: CASASRTYSGNTIYF. The CDR3 coding sequence is TGCGCCAGCGCCAGCCGGACATACTCTGGAAACACCATATATTTT.

This chain links TRBV28 with TRBJ1-2; TRBD1 aligns across 8 bases. The germline CDR1 and CDR2 sequences are MDHEN and SYDVKM. The length of the CDR3 is 12 residues. V gave up 5 bases and J gave up 8 bases; unmatched junction bases: 4. CDR3 amino acids: CASSVRGQGYTF. CDR3 nucleotides: TGTGCCAGCAGTGTCAGGGGGCAGGGCTACACCTTC.

Here the CDR3 reads CAWSGPLVGEKLFF. CDR3 nucleotides: TGTGCCTGGAGTGGCCCCTTGGTTGGTGAAAAACTGTTTTTT. J is TRBJ1-4 and V is TRBV30; D gene unclear. The CDR3 extends over 14 amino acids. V was cut by 1 base and J by 7 bases, with 13 bases left in between. Germline V gene lookup returns CDR1 GTSNPN and CDR2 SVGIG (reference sequence).

V usage is TRBV5-1 and J usage is TRBJ2-7, with a weak D call TRBD1 (6 bases). V was trimmed by 1 base and J by 2 bases, leaving 22 bases between them. The CDR3 totals 18 residues. Germline-derived CDR1 and CDR2 are SGHRS and YFSETQ. The CDR3 sequence is CASSLMPPSGTQPYEQYF. DNA of the CDR3: TGCGCCAGCAGCTTGATGCCACCTTCCGGGACACAACCCTACGAGCAGTACTTC.

The chain combines TRBV2 with TRBJ2-5; D might be TRBD1 (6 bases). Looked up from germline, CDR1 is SNHLY and CDR2 is FYNNEI. The V end was cut by 3 bases, the J end by 2 bases, with 10 bases between. The CDR3 runs 14 residues. The DNA of the CDR3 is TGTGCCAGCAGTGAGAGGACAGCACAAGAGACCCAGTACTTC. It encodes CASSERTAQETQYF.

The chain links TRBV5-1 to TRBJ2-3, with 8 nucleotides matching TRBD2. With V trimmed by 0 bases and J by 0 bases, 6 bases remained unmatched. Germline CDR1 reads SGHRS; CDR2 reads YFSETQ. The CDR3 extends over 17 amino acids. The CDR3 DNA reads TGCGCCAGCAGCTTGGCCCTGGCGGGAGGAAGCACAGATACGCAGTATTTT. It codes for CASSLALAGGSTDTQYF.

This chain links TRBV20-1 with TRBJ2-7, with D possibly being TRBD1 (6 bases). Trimming cost V 6 bases and J 6 bases, with 12 bases left between them. Germline V gene data show CDR1 as DFQATT and CDR2 as SNEGSKA (reference sequence). The CDR3 is 11 amino acids. The CDR3 region has the DNA TGCAGTGCCACCACAGGGATCGAGCAGTACTTC. As protein: CSATTGIEQYF.

The chain carries TRBV7-2 and TRBJ2-1; D uncertain. This CDR3 region has 11 residues. Germline V gene sequence: CDR1 SGHTA, CDR2 FQGNSA. V was cut by 3 bases and J by 9 bases, with 6 bases left in between. The CDR3 coding sequence is TGTGCCAGCAGCTTTCTCCTTGAGCAGTTCTTC. Its translation is CASSFLLEQFF.

The chain carries TRBV28 and TRBJ1-6, with D possibly being TRBD1 (6 bases). V was trimmed by 6 bases and J by 9 bases, leaving 9 bases between them. The CDR3 runs 12 residues. The germline gives CDR1 MDHEN, CDR2 SYDVKM. CDR3 nucleotides: TGTGCCAGCAGCTACAGGGCTTCACCCCTCCACTTT. It translates to CASSYRASPLHF.